The TCR beta chain described here comes from a study of control samples from healthy donors and cancer patients. From germline, CDR1 is MGHRA and CDR2 YSYEKL. The CDR3 extends over 15 amino acids. Between the trimmed V and J ends, which lost 3 bases and 13 bases, there was a span of 24 bases. Using immunoSEQ multiplex PCR, the repertoire was profiled, and TCRdb retains in-frame clones only, with some absent. The sample has 150,000 to 200,000 clones; more than 90% are singletons. The specimen was blood. This sequence joins TRBV4-1 and TRBJ1-2; no definite D call. The source of this sequence is a woman aged 40 to 55 in good health. CDR3 sequence reads: CASSQVLFLTTRRTF. The CDR3 region has the DNA TGCGCCAGCAGCCAGGTCCTCTTCCTGACCACCCGGCGCACCTTC.